Sequencing of this T cell receptor (beta chain) was carried out in a study of monozygotic twins with inflammatory bowel disease. The study, taken as a whole, reports: A distinction between different T cell subtypes was not possible.

To note about this clonotype: No antigen is known for it.

CDR3 length equals 15 residues. CDR1 is MNHEY and CDR2 is SMNVEV in the germline V gene (reference sequence). TCRalpha and TCRbeta cDNA went through nested PCRs of around 16 and 10 cycles, two in total. TCRdb reprocessed the 5' RACE reads; each CDR3 protein has one entry and no DNA is given. The sample data list approximately 400,000 distinct CDR3 sequences. The source material was blood. The chain employs TRBV27 and TRBJ2-7; checking the TCRdb D call of TRBD1 is not possible without DNA. This TCR derives from a human donor with ulcerative colitis or Crohn's disease, or a healthy co-twin of an affected twin (not recorded which). The CDR3 here is CASSLGPPSSYEQYF.